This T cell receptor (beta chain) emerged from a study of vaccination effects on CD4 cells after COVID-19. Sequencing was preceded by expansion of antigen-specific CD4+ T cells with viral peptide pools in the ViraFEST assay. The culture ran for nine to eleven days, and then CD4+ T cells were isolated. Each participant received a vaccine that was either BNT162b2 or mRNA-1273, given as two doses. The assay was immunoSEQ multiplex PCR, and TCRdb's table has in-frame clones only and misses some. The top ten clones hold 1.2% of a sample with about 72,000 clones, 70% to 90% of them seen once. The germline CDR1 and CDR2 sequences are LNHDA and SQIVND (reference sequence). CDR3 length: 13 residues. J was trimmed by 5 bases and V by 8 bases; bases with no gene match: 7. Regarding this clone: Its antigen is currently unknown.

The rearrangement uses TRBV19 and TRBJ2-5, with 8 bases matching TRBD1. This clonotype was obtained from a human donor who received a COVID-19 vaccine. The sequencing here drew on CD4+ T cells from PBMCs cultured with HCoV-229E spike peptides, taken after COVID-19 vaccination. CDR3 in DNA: TGTGCCAGTGGGAACAGGGGGTCCGAGACCCAGTACTTC. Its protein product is CASGNRGSETQYF.